Listed below are T cell receptor beta chains from one sample, sequenced in a study of type 1 regulatory T cells. In TCRdb, the reads were re-called with MiXCR into one record per CDR3 protein. The profile shows 80,000 to 100,000 distinct CDR3 sequences, about a third of them singletons. The sequencing sample was made of CD4+ T cells, either the whole sample or a sorted fraction (not recorded which). The source of these receptors is a human donor in good health. Each CDR3 is given with its conserved first and last residue. D genes are given only for firm matches. Size is stated for part of the rows, as once, few or many counts, or as a class when the clone is expanded.

NA	NA	TRBV5-1	TRBJ1-1	13	CASSSGVNTEAFF	TGCGCCAGCAGCTCGGGGGTGAACACTGAAGCTTTCTTT
TRBD1	few	TRBV7-2	TRBJ1-2	15	CASSLGGTGGYGYTF	TGTGCCAGCAGCTTAGGGGGGACAGGGGGTTATGGCTACACCTTC
NA	few	TRBV20-1	TRBJ2-5	15	CSAPKGSEMWETQYF	TGCAGTGCTCCTAAGGGTTCGGAAATGTGGGAGACCCAGTACTTC
TRBD1	NA	TRBV14	TRBJ1-1	14	CASSEQGATTEAFF	TGTGCCAGCAGCGAACAGGGGGCGACCACTGAAGCTTTCTTT
TRBD1	NA	TRBV18	TRBJ1-1	13	CASSPSGQFEAFF	TGTGCCAGCTCACCTTCGGGACAGTTTGAAGCTTTCTTT
NA	NA	TRBV5-1	TRBJ2-2	14	CASSADRTTGELFF	TGCGCCAGCAGCGCCGACCGAACCACCGGGGAGCTGTTTTTT
TRBD1	few	TRBV7-2	TRBJ1-2	15	CASSNRTGPYYGYTF	TGTGCCAGCAGCAATAGGACAGGACCTTACTATGGCTACACCTTC
NA	few	TRBV7-7	TRBJ2-5	15	CASSPRRAAQETQYF	TGTGCCAGCAGCCCACGGCGGGCAGCGCAAGAGACCCAGTACTTC
TRBD1	NA	TRBV12-3/TRBV12-4	TRBJ2-3	13	CASGTGVTDTQYF	TGTGCCAGCGGGACAGGGGTTACAGATACGCAGTATTTT
TRBD1	NA	TRBV6-5	TRBJ2-4	14	CATSTDGTVNIQYF	TGTGCCACGAGTACTGACGGGACAGTAAACATTCAGTACTTC
TRBD2	few	TRBV7-3	TRBJ2-2	20	CASSLFQGTSGRARTGELFF	TGTGCCAGCAGCTTATTCCAAGGGACTAGCGGGAGGGCCAGGACCGGGGAGCTGTTTTTT
NA	once	TRBV5-1	TRBJ1-2	15	CASSFSGEGGYGYTF	TGCGCCAGCAGCTTCTCAGGGGAAGGTGGCTATGGCTACACCTTC
NA	NA	TRBV18	TRBJ2-3	11	CASSPSDTQYF	TGTGCCAGCTCCCCCTCAGATACGCAGTATTTT
NA	NA	TRBV20-1	TRBJ2-5	14	CSARDAESQETQYF	TGCAGTGCTAGAGACGCGGAATCTCAAGAGACCCAGTACTTC
NA	NA	TRBV3-1	TRBJ2-7	14	CASSQGRGSSEQYF	TGTGCCAGCAGCCAAGGAAGGGGGAGTAGCGAGCAGTACTTC
NA	NA	TRBV28	TRBJ1-2	14	CASSPGTELLSYTF	TGTGCCAGCAGTCCCGGGACGGAATTACTCAGCTACACCTTC
NA	few	TRBV7-2	TRBJ2-4	15	CASSLGDQRRNIQYF	TGTGCCAGCAGCTTAGGGGACCAGCGACGGAACATTCAGTACTTC
TRBD1	NA	TRBV5-1	TRBJ2-1	14	CASSFRDSYNEQFF	TGCGCCAGCAGCTTCCGGGACAGTTACAATGAGCAGTTCTTC
NA	NA	TRBV7-2	TRBJ2-3	19	CASSRRDRGLAPTTDTQYF	TGTGCCAGCAGCAGGAGGGACAGGGGACTAGCGCCTACCACAGATACGCAGTATTTT
TRBD1	few	TRBV5-1	TRBJ1-2	13	CASSLATGDGYTF	TGCGCCAGCAGCTTGGCGACAGGGGACGGCTACACCTTC
NA	few	TRBV12-3/TRBV12-4	TRBJ2-5	15	CASSSQVGIEETQYF	TGTGCCAGCAGTTCCCAGGTAGGGATCGAAGAGACCCAGTACTTC
TRBD1	NA	TRBV19	TRBJ1-2	14	CASRDRGGILGYTF	TGTGCCAGCCGGGACAGGGGAGGAATTTTGGGCTACACCTTC
NA	NA	TRBV19	TRBJ1-4	13	CASSVATNEKLFF	TGTGCCAGTAGTGTTGCAACTAATGAAAAACTGTTTTTT
TRBD1	few	TRBV5-1	TRBJ2-2	17	CASSLNAPGQGDGELFF	TGCGCCAGCAGTTTAAACGCCCCGGGACAGGGTGACGGGGAGCTGTTTTTT
NA	NA	TRBV18	TRBJ2-1	14	CASSPRGQYNERFF	TGTGCCAGCTCACCTCGTGGACAGTACAATGAGCGGTTCTTC
NA	once	TRBV5-4	TRBJ2-5	16	CASSSSPGQLQETQYF	TGTGCCAGCAGCTCGAGCCCCGGACAGCTCCAAGAGACCCAGTACTTC
TRBD2	NA	TRBV6-5	TRBJ2-2	16	CASSYSTSGNTGELFF	TGTGCCAGCAGTTACTCTACTAGCGGGAACACCGGGGAGCTGTTTTTT
NA	NA	TRBV5-1	TRBJ2-7	14	CASSLFEPYIEQYF	TGCGCCAGCAGCTTGTTTGAGCCTTATATCGAGCAGTACTTC
TRBD2	NA	TRBV7-2	TRBJ2-3	16	CASSLLAGESTDTQYF	TGTGCCAGCAGCTTATTAGCGGGAGAGAGCACAGATACGCAGTATTTT
TRBD2	NA	TRBV7-3	TRBJ2-1	19	CASSFFLAGGGRSYNEQFF	TGTGCCAGCAGCTTCTTTCTAGCGGGAGGAGGAAGGTCCTACAATGAGCAGTTCTTC
NA	once	TRBV24-1	TRBJ1-2	14	CATSDFPGDYGYTF	TGTGCCACCAGTGATTTTCCCGGGGACTATGGCTACACCTTC
TRBD1	few	TRBV10-3	TRBJ1-5	17	CAISSGQGAHSNQPQHF	TGTGCCATCAGCTCCGGACAGGGGGCGCATAGCAATCAGCCCCAGCATTTT
NA	NA	TRBV5-1	TRBJ1-2	14	CASSREGALYGYTF	TGCGCCAGCAGCCGGGAAGGAGCCCTCTATGGCTACACCTTC
TRBD2	NA	TRBV19	TRBJ2-7	15	CASSIVAGGPYEQYF	TGTGCCAGTAGTATAGTTGCGGGAGGGCCCTACGAGCAGTACTTC
NA	NA	TRBV2	TRBJ1-1	15	CASSAGLTVNTEAFF	TGTGCCAGCAGCGCAGGCTTGACGGTGAACACTGAAGCTTTCTTT
NA	NA	TRBV18	TRBJ2-7	15	CASSPPQAGSGEQYF	TGTGCCAGCTCACCACCACAGGCGGGGTCGGGAGAGCAGTACTTC
NA	NA	TRBV20-1	TRBJ2-3	19	CGARDGGTWQGGGTDTQYF	TGCGGTGCTAGAGATGGAGGCACCTGGCAGGGGGGTGGCACAGATACGCAGTATTTT
NA	NA	TRBV4-1	TRBJ2-3	15	CASSQDRGFRDTQYF	TGCGCCAGCAGCCAAGATCGGGGGTTTCGCGATACGCAGTATTTT
TRBD1	NA	TRBV19	TRBJ1-1	16	CASSIRGQGRNTEAFF	TGTGCCAGTAGTATAAGGGGACAGGGACGAAACACTGAAGCTTTCTTT
NA	NA	TRBV7-2	TRBJ1-2	15	CASSLGPGLSYGYTF	TGTGCCAGCAGCTTAGGTCCAGGGTTGTCGTATGGCTACACCTTC
NA	NA	TRBV30	TRBJ2-5	12	CASTGRGETQYF	TGTGCCTCCACAGGAAGAGGGGAGACCCAGTACTTC
NA	few	TRBV7-2	TRBJ2-5	14	CASSLGANQETQYF	TGTGCCAGCAGCCTAGGGGCGAACCAAGAGACCCAGTACTTC
NA	NA	TRBV3-1	TRBJ2-4	12	CASSRLGTIQYF	TGTGCCAGCAGCCGACTAGGGACCATTCAGTACTTC
NA	NA	TRBV11-2	TRBJ2-7	15	CASRHIDRYPYEQYF	TGTGCCAGCAGACACATAGACAGATACCCCTACGAGCAGTACTTC
NA	NA	TRBV7-2	TRBJ2-5	14	CASSSPQGYETQYF	TGTGCCAGCAGCTCCCCGCAGGGTTATGAGACCCAGTACTTC
NA	once	TRBV19	TRBJ2-1	16	CASSPTRSGLYDEQFF	TGTGCCAGTAGTCCGACTCGCTCGGGCCTTTACGATGAGCAGTTCTTC
NA	NA	TRBV19	TRBJ2-2	14	CASSIAEFTGELFF	TGTGCCAGTAGTATAGCGGAGTTCACCGGGGAGCTGTTTTTT
NA	NA	TRBV7-9	TRBJ2-7	14	CASSHGDRRYEQYF	TGTGCCAGCAGTCATGGAGACCGGAGGTACGAGCAGTACTTC
NA	few	TRBV3-1	TRBJ2-7	17	CASSPRGLIWVPYEQYF	TGTGCCAGCAGCCCCCGGGGCTTGATTTGGGTTCCCTACGAGCAGTACTTC
NA	few	TRBV29-1	TRBJ1-1	16	CSVTRGATRKNTEAFF	TGCAGCGTTACCAGGGGAGCCACAAGGAAGAACACTGAAGCTTTCTTT
NA	NA	TRBV28	TRBJ1-2	16	CASSLSHWGVNYGYTF	TGTGCCAGCAGTTTATCACATTGGGGGGTTAACTATGGCTACACCTTC
NA	NA	TRBV3-1	TRBJ1-6	14	CASSQDGRNSPLHF	TGTGCCAGCAGCCAAGATGGGAGGAATTCACCCCTCCACTTT
TRBD2	NA	TRBV11-3	TRBJ2-1	18	CASSLGGAGAGAGNEQFF	TGTGCCAGCAGCTTAGGAGGGGCTGGGGCGGGAGCGGGTAATGAGCAGTTCTTC
NA	NA	TRBV5-1	TRBJ2-6	16	CASSGDVGSGANVLTF	TGCGCCAGCAGCGGCGACGTTGGCTCTGGGGCCAACGTCCTGACTTTC
TRBD1	few	TRBV20-1	TRBJ2-7	15	CSASKSGTGGYEQYF	TGCAGTGCTAGCAAATCCGGGACAGGGGGTTACGAGCAGTACTTC